Listed below are T cell receptor beta chains from one sample, sequenced in a study of T cell clones after liver transplantation. Libraries were prepared by immunoSEQ multiplex PCR; TCRdb keeps only in-frame clonotypes and omits some of them. The sample consists of tens of thousands of clones, more than 85% of them appearing once. Sequencing used CD4+ T cells from blood, obtained 25 months after liver transplant. Receptors originate from a human patient who received a liver transplant. Some T cells may be the graft donor's. CDR3s include the opening cysteine and the closing phenylalanine or tryptophan. D genes are given only for firm matches. Size tells how often a clone was seen (once, few, many) or the class of an expanded clone, and some rows leave it out.

>NA|TRBJ2-6|NA|TRBV11-2
TGTGCCAGCAGCTACGGGACTTCTGGGGCCAACGTCCTGACTTTC
CASSYGTSGANVLTF
>NA|TRBJ2-3|TRBD2|TRBV10-3
TGTGCCATCAGTGAGGGGGGACTAGCGGGAGAGAGCACAGATACGCAGTATTTT
CAISEGGLAGESTDTQYF
>NA|TRBJ2-5|NA|TRBV5-1
TGCGCCAGCAGCTTGGCTCCCAATCAAGAGACCCAGTACTTC
CASSLAPNQETQYF
>NA|TRBJ1-3|NA|TRBV4-3
TGCGCCAGCAGCCAAGGGGGAGTGGGCTCTGGAAACACCATATATTTT
CASSQGGVGSGNTIYF
>NA|TRBJ2-2|NA|TRBV19
TGTGCCAGTAGTATTTTCCCAGGGGCGAACACCGGGGAGCTGTTTTTT
CASSIFPGANTGELFF
>NA|TRBJ2-3|NA|TRBV5-1
TGCGCCAGCAGCTCTTTGGGTCCAGCGGCCGGACATACGCAGTATTTT
CASSSLGPAAGHTQYF
>NA|TRBJ2-4|TRBD1|TRBV11-3
TGTGCCAGCAGCTTAGTTGGGACAGGGCGGACCAAAAACATTCAGTACTTC
CASSLVGTGRTKNIQYF
>NA|TRBJ2-7|NA|TRBV7-9
TGTGCCAGCAGCTTTGTTTTGGGGGCCGGGGAGCAGTACTTC
CASSFVLGAGEQYF
>NA|TRBJ1-5|TRBD1|TRBV6-6
TGTGCCAGCAGTTTGAGGACAGGTGGCAATCAGCCCCAGCATTTT
CASSLRTGGNQPQHF
>few|TRBJ2-3|TRBD2|TRBV20-1
TGCAGTGCCCCGGGAGGAGATACGCAGTATTTT
CSAPGGDTQYF
>NA|TRBJ2-7|NA|TRBV5-8
TGTGCCAGCAGCCCGTCGGGTCGGGGGCCGGCCGAGCAGTACTTC
CASSPSGRGPAEQYF
>NA|TRBJ2-1|NA|TRBV28
TGTGCCAGCAGGAAGAATTACAATGAGCAGTTCTTC
CASRKNYNEQFF
>NA|TRBJ2-5|NA|TRBV2
TGTGCCAGCTCCTGGGGGGAGACCCAGTACTTC
CASSWGETQYF
>NA|TRBJ2-3|NA|TRBV18
TGTGCCAGCTCACCGCCCATAGCAGATGCGCAGTATTTT
CASSPPIADAQYF
>NA|TRBJ2-1|TRBD2|TRBV10-2
TGCGCCAGCAGTGTGGCTAGCGGGAGTTATGAGCAGTTCTTC
CASSVASGSYEQFF
>NA|TRBJ2-2|NA|TRBV29-1
TGCAGCGTTCGAGGGAACACCGGGGAGCTGTTTTTT
CSVRGNTGELFF
>NA|TRBJ1-1|TRBD1|TRBV28
TGTGCCAGCAGTTTCTCCAGGACAGGGAAAACTGAAGCTTTCTTT
CASSFSRTGKTEAFF
>NA|TRBJ1-4|NA|TRBV27
TGTGCCAGCAGTCGTTCCGGGGTTCTAAATGAAAAACTGTTTTTT
CASSRSGVLNEKLFF
>NA|TRBJ2-7|NA|TRBV18
TGTGCCAGCTCAGACAGCTACGAGCAGTACTTC
CASSDSYEQYF
>once|TRBJ2-3|TRBD2|TRBV7-3
TGTGCCAGCAGCTTAACGGGACTAGTCACAGATACGCAGTATTTT
CASSLTGLVTDTQYF
>NA|TRBJ1-4|TRBD1|TRBV29-1
TGCAGCGTCCTGTCCGGACAGGGGGATGAAAAACTGTTTTTT
CSVLSGQGDEKLFF
>NA|TRBJ2-5|TRBD1|TRBV19
TGTGCCAGTAGTCTCACATCGGACAGGGGGGAGACCCAGTACTTC
CASSLTSDRGETQYF
>NA|TRBJ2-2|TRBD1|TRBV5-4
TGTGCCAGCAGCCGCGGACAGGGGGCCTTCACCGGGGAGCTGTTTTTT
CASSRGQGAFTGELFF
>once|TRBJ2-1|TRBD1|TRBV5-1
TGCGCCAGCAGCTTGGAACAGGGGGCTGGCAATGAGCAGTTCTTC
CASSLEQGAGNEQFF
>NA|TRBJ1-2|NA|TRBV28
TGTGCCAGCAGTTTTATAGGGGGAGGATATAACTATGGCTACACCTTC
CASSFIGGGYNYGYTF
>NA|TRBJ2-7|TRBD1|TRBV28
TGTGCCAGCAGTGGGGGACAGGGGAGGGGACCCTACGAGCAGTACTTC
CASSGGQGRGPYEQYF
>NA|TRBJ2-5|NA|TRBV29-1
TGCAGCGTTGACCGCAAGATGGGAGAGACCCAGTACTTC
CSVDRKMGETQYF
>NA|TRBJ2-7|NA|TRBV18
TGTGCCAGCTCACCACCGACATCCTCCTACGAGCAGTACTTC
CASSPPTSSYEQYF
>NA|TRBJ2-1|NA|TRBV11-2
TGTGCCAGCAGCTTAGGGCTAGTGAATGAGCAGTTCTTC
CASSLGLVNEQFF
>NA|TRBJ2-5|TRBD2|TRBV28
TGTGCCAGCAGTCGACTAGCGGCCCGGGAGACCCAGTACTTC
CASSRLAARETQYF
>once|TRBJ2-3|NA|TRBV9
TGTGCCAGCAGCGTAGATCAGGACAGCACAGATACGCAGTATTTT
CASSVDQDSTDTQYF
>NA|TRBJ2-7|NA|TRBV7-9
TGTGCCAGCAGCGCCCGTACCGTAAGCTCCTACGAGCAGTACTTC
CASSARTVSSYEQYF
>NA|TRBJ2-4|TRBD1|TRBV9
TGTGCCAGCAGCGCTACCGGGACAGGGGGCGCGGGAAACATTCAGTACTTC
CASSATGTGGAGNIQYF
>NA|TRBJ2-1|NA|TRBV10-3
TGTGCCATCAAGGGGTCGGATTCCCCCTACAATGAGCAGTTCTTC
CAIKGSDSPYNEQFF
>once|TRBJ2-2|NA|TRBV5-6
TGTGCCAGCAGCTTGGCTGGAGGGCCAAACACCGGGGAGCTGTTTTTT
CASSLAGGPNTGELFF
>NA|TRBJ1-5|NA|TRBV4-1
TGCGCCAGCAGCCACGTACCTACCCAAGGGGATCAGCCCCAGCATTTT
CASSHVPTQGDQPQHF
>NA|TRBJ1-2|TRBD1|TRBV10-3
TGTGCCATCAGTGGGGACAGGGCGGTAAATGACTATGGCTACACCTTC
CAISGDRAVNDYGYTF